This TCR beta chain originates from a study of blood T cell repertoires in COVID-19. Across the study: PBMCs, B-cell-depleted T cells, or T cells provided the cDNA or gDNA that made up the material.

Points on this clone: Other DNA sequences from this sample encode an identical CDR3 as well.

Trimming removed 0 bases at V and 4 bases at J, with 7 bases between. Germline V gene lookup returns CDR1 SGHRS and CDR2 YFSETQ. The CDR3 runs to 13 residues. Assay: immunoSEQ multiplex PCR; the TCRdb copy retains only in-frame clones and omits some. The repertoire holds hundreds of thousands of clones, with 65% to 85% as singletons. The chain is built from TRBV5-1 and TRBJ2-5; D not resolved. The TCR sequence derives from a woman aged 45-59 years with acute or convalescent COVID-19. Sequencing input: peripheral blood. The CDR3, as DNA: TGCGCCAGCAGCTTGGCGGGTGGAGAGACCCAGTACTTC. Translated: CASSLAGGETQYF.